A selection of T cell receptor beta chains follows, all from one sample in a study of OX40 agonist ivuxolimab in advanced cancers. Clones were read by immunoSEQ multiplex PCR, and TCRdb kept only the in-frame ones, dropping some. The table shows about 40,000 clones, with about 91% occurring only once. The sample was CD4+ or CD8+ T cells sorted from blood, taken in a trial of the OX40 agonist ivuxolimab. The receptors come from an adult with an advanced solid tumor such as melanoma, head and neck, liver or kidney cancer. Both conserved end residues are part of each CDR3. A D gene is named only where the DNA matches it firmly. The size entry is marked missing in some rows and otherwise reads once, few, many or a size class.

clone size	D gene	V gene	J gene	CDR3 protein	CDR3 DNA
once	-	TRBV28	TRBJ2-3	CASKKSSTDTQYF	TGTGCCAGCAAGAAGTCTAGCACAGATACGCAGTATTTT
-	-	TRBV6-5	TRBJ2-5	CASSYSGYSQETQYF	TGTGCCAGCAGTTACTCGGGGTACTCTCAAGAGACCCAGTACTTC
-	-	TRBV21-1	TRBJ2-3	CASRRGPFDTQYF	TGTGCCAGCAGACGGGGGCCTTTTGATACGCAGTATTTT
-	TRBD2	TRBV19	TRBJ2-3	CASSALAGVGDTQYF	TGTGCCAGTAGTGCTCTAGCGGGAGTCGGAGATACGCAGTATTTT
once	TRBD1	TRBV5-1	TRBJ2-2	CASSLGGQANTGELFF	TGCGCCAGCAGCTTGGGCGGACAGGCGAACACCGGGGAGCTGTTTTTT
once	TRBD2	TRBV28	TRBJ2-2	CASSLYGGDTGELFF	TGTGCCAGCAGTTTATATGGGGGGGACACCGGGGAGCTGTTTTTT
-	TRBD2	TRBV9	TRBJ2-1	CASSPEAGNNEQFF	TGTGCCAGCAGCCCAGAAGCGGGGAACAATGAGCAGTTCTTC
-	-	TRBV4-1	TRBJ2-7	CASSQDLRQGSYEQYF	TGCGCCAGCAGCCAAGATCTCCGGCAGGGCTCCTACGAGCAGTACTTC
-	TRBD2	TRBV4-1	TRBJ2-7	CASSPLAGAYEQYF	TGCGCCAGCAGCCCCCTAGCGGGAGCCTACGAGCAGTACTTC
-	-	TRBV10-2	TRBJ2-7	CASSDSPRGPSYEQYF	TGCGCCAGCAGTGACAGTCCCAGAGGGCCGTCCTACGAGCAGTACTTC
once	TRBD2	TRBV7-2	TRBJ2-7	CASSLGRLAGSSYEQYF	TGTGCCAGCAGCTTAGGGAGACTAGCGGGGAGCTCCTACGAGCAGTACTTC
-	-	TRBV6-5	TRBJ2-7	CACNWLKEQYF	TGTGCCTGCAACTGGTTAAAGGAGCAGTACTTC
few	TRBD1	TRBV30	TRBJ2-3	CAWSVSTGPTDTQYF	TGTGCCTGGAGTGTATCGACAGGGCCCACAGATACGCAGTATTTT
-	-	TRBV27	TRBJ2-7	CASSLFQGPSYEQYF	TGTGCCAGCAGTTTATTCCAGGGGCCCTCGTACGAGCAGTACTTC
once	TRBD2	TRBV5-4	TRBJ2-7	CASSVAPGLGGYEQYF	TGTGCCAGCAGCGTAGCCCCGGGACTAGGGGGCTACGAGCAGTACTTC
-	TRBD2	TRBV27	TRBJ2-1	CASSLIWTATGLAGVWTYNEQFF	TGTGCCAGCAGTTTAATCTGGACGGCGACGGGACTAGCGGGAGTATGGACCTACAATGAGCAGTTCTTC
-	-	TRBV27	TRBJ2-1	CASRSLGVTDYNEQFF	TGTGCCAGCAGGAGTTTGGGGGTAACGGATTACAATGAGCAGTTCTTC
once	TRBD2	TRBV5-4	TRBJ2-7	CASSLDSGRMSEQYF	TGTGCCAGCAGCTTGGATAGCGGGAGAATGAGCGAGCAGTACTTC
-	-	TRBV19	TRBJ2-1	CAGSAGTSPGDEQFF	TGTGCCGGCAGCGCGGGGACTTCCCCGGGTGATGAGCAGTTCTTC
-	-	TRBV7-9	TRBJ2-7	CASSLIPGEDEQYF	TGTGCCAGCAGCTTAATTCCGGGAGAGGACGAGCAGTACTTC
-	TRBD2	TRBV4-1	TRBJ2-5	CASSQAGLAGQETQYF	TGCGCCAGCAGCCAAGCGGGACTAGCGGGGCAAGAGACCCAGTACTTC
once	TRBD2	TRBV27	TRBJ2-1	CASSPLAEIYNEQFF	TGTGCCAGCAGTCCGCTAGCGGAGATCTACAATGAGCAGTTCTTC
-	-	TRBV29-1	TRBJ1-1	CSVYENTEAFF	TGCAGCGTTTACGAGAACACTGAAGCTTTCTTT
-	TRBD1	TRBV7-9	TRBJ2-7	CASSLGQGLGYEQYF	TGTGCCAGCAGCCTCGGACAGGGATTGGGTTACGAGCAGTACTTC
-	-	TRBV6-4	TRBJ2-5	CASSVSSQETQYF	TGTGCCAGCAGCGTTAGCAGTCAAGAGACCCAGTACTTC
-	TRBD2	TRBV6-1	TRBJ2-5	CASSEGGSGRFEKTQYF	TGTGCCAGCAGTGAAGGGGGTAGCGGGAGGTTTGAAAAGACCCAGTACTTC
few	-	TRBV7-7	TRBJ2-7	CASSLGAGKTYEQYF	TGTGCTAGCAGCTTAGGCGCCGGGAAGACCTACGAGCAGTACTTC
-	-	TRBV6-1	TRBJ2-7	CASSSWTATYEQYF	TGTGCCAGCAGTTCTTGGACAGCCACCTACGAGCAGTACTTC
-	-	TRBV10-3	TRBJ2-1	CAISESLGLESYNEQFF	TGTGCCATCAGTGAGTCCCTAGGACTTGAGTCCTACAATGAGCAGTTCTTC
-	TRBD1	TRBV6-6	TRBJ1-1	CASSHRDRATEAFF	TGTGCCAGCAGTCATCGGGACAGGGCCACTGAAGCTTTCTTT
-	-	TRBV27	TRBJ2-3	CASSLGDTQYF	TGTGCCAGCAGTTTAGGGGATACGCAGTATTTT
-	-	TRBV6-5	TRBJ1-2	CATGLIYGYTF	TGTGCCACCGGACTCATATATGGCTACACCTTC
few	-	TRBV9	TRBJ1-2	CASSVGGEGVYGYTF	TGTGCCAGCAGCGTCGGAGGGGAAGGGGTCTATGGCTACACCTTC
-	-	TRBV5-8	TRBJ2-3	CASSLASGTDTQYF	TGTGCCAGCAGCTTGGCTAGCGGCACAGATACGCAGTATTTT
-	TRBD2	TRBV25-1	TRBJ2-1	CATRLAGDYNEQFF	TGTGCCACCAGACTAGCGGGGGACTACAATGAGCAGTTCTTC
-	-	TRBV27	TRBJ2-3	CASSLKGLADTQYF	TGTGCCAGCAGTTTAAAAGGGTTGGCAGATACGCAGTATTTT